This T cell receptor (beta chain) was retrieved from a study of response to subunit inactivated influenza vaccine. This clonotype appeared many times. Its antigen is not identified. The CDR3 has 12 amino acids. V lost 5 bases and J lost 4, with 11 bases in between. CDR1 DFQATT and CDR2 SNEGSKA come from the germline V gene (reference sequence). Study-level findings and limits: Only a handful of new T cells, the authors suggested, are recruited with each seasonal influenza vaccination.

TCRdb re-analysed the RT-PCR reads in MiXCR, keeping a single row per CDR3 protein. The table lists approximately 500,000 distinct CDR3 sequences, around 13% of them singletons. The sequencing used PBMCs from blood, collected 40 to 50 days after vaccination. The chain couples TRBV20-1 to TRBJ1-2; D uncertain. The source is a man between 45 and 60 years old who received an inactivated influenza vaccine. The CDR3 region is CSARVGGYGYTF. For the CDR3, the DNA is TGCAGTGCTCGGGTGGGCGGCTATGGCTACACCTTC.